These 10 T cell receptor beta chains were all obtained from the same sample, sequenced in a study of T-cell memory formation after mild COVID-19. From the 5' RACE reads, TCRdb called clonotypes with MiXCR, one entry per CDR3 protein. This sample yields over 500,000 distinct CDR3 sequences, of which roughly 17% are seen a single time; approximately 8.1% belongs to the top ten. Sequencing was performed on PBMCs or a T cell subset sorted from them (not recorded which). The receptor set was obtained from an adult woman who had mild COVID-19 (a few samples of this study predate the infection). Cell type and time point are not known.

Only a few counts were recorded for this clonotype. V usage is TRBV2 and J usage is TRBJ2-3; D unresolved. This CDR3 region has 15 residues. Trimming left V 8 bases short and J 0 bases short, with 15 bases between. Germline assignment: CDR1 SNHLY and CDR2 FYNNEI. DNA of the CDR3: TGTGCCAGCTGCAGGTGGTCACCTAGCACAGATACGCAGTATTTT. Encoded protein: CASCRWSPSTDTQYF.

This clonotype turned up a few times. The chain is built from TRBV7-9 and TRBJ1-5; 7 bases align to TRBD1. Trimming took 1 base from V and 4 from J; bases not matched to a gene: 4. The CDR3 runs 15 residues. CDR1 is SEHNR, CDR2 FQNEAQ, per germline (reference sequence). The CDR3 sequence is CASSLDQGGNQPQHF. The DNA for the CDR3 is TGTGCCAGCAGCTTAGACCAGGGGGGAAATCAGCCCCAGCATTTT.

This clonotype has more than one count but fewer than ten. This sequence joins TRBV7-9 and TRBJ2-7, with 7 bases lining up with TRBD1. The CDR3 sequence is 15 residues long. V lost 4 bases and J lost 2; bases outside the gene matches: 8. Germline-derived CDR1 and CDR2 are SEHNR and FQNEAQ (reference sequence). The CDR3: CASSSSTGPTYEQYF. As DNA, the CDR3 is TGTGCCAGCAGCTCATCGACAGGGCCTACCTACGAGCAGTACTTC.

This rearrangement joins TRBV6-2 or TRBV6-3 to TRBJ2-7, with 9 bases that match TRBD1. Per the germline V gene, CDR1 is MNHEY and CDR2 is SVGEGT. The CDR3 runs to 16 residues. The trim removed 5 bases at V and 3 bases at J, leaving 11 bases unmatched. CDR3 sequence reads: CASSDRRQGDGYEQYF. In nucleotides, the CDR3 is TGTGCCAGCAGTGACCGCCGACAGGGGGATGGCTACGAGCAGTACTTC.

The table lists this clonotype with a few counts. V gene TRBV7-3 combines with J gene TRBJ2-3; D is perhaps TRBD2 (6 bases). Deletions cut 4 bases from V and 2 bases from J, with 16 bases between. Germline-derived CDR1 and CDR2 are SGHTA and FQGTGA. This CDR3 spans 16 amino acids. The CDR3 DNA reads TGTGCCAGCAGCTCGGGAGTAAGCTTCACCACAGATACGCAGTATTTT. Translation gives CASSSGVSFTTDTQYF.

This chain uses TRBV4-3 with TRBJ2-7; TRBD2 matches 16 bases. Germline CDR1 and CDR2: LGHNA and YSLEER. V dropped 3 bases and J dropped 6; count of bases not matched to a gene: 8. The length of the CDR3 is 17 residues. The DNA for the CDR3 is TGCGCCAGCAGCCAGAAGGGACTAGCGGGAGGGCCGAGCGAGCAGTACTTC. Its protein product is CASSQKGLAGGPSEQYF.

This CDR3 is CASSSLGNNEQFF. The DNA for the CDR3 is TGTGCCAGCAGCTCGTTAGGTAACAATGAGCAGTTCTTC. V and J are TRBV7-3 and TRBJ2-1; the D is unclear. V was shortened by 4 bases and J by 5 bases, with 9 bases between the two germline ends. The CDR3 is made up of 13 amino acids. Germline-derived CDR1 and CDR2 are SGHTA and FQGTGA.

This sequence joins TRBV7-2 and TRBJ1-1; the D is unclear. V shed 1 base and J shed 1 base, with 13 bases lying between them. The CDR3 is made up of 16 amino acids. Germline-derived CDR1 and CDR2 are SGHTA and FQGNSA. For the CDR3, the DNA is TGTGCCAGCAGCTTAGTGCGGACGTATAAGAACACTGAAGCTTTCTTT. It yields the protein CASSLVRTYKNTEAFF.

The J gene is TRBJ1-2, the V gene TRBV6-5, with a possible D match to TRBD1 (6 bases). The CDR3 sequence is 17 residues long. The V and J ends lost 4 bases and 4 bases respectively, with 22 bases between them. The germline V gene has CDR1 MNHEY and CDR2 SVGAGI. DNA for the CDR3: TGTGCCAGCAGTTCGTGGGCCTTACGAGGACAGAGCTATGGCTACACCTTC. Its protein product is CASSSWALRGQSYGYTF.

This chain uses TRBV15 with TRBJ2-1; 7 positions match TRBD2. The trim removed 3 bases at V and 5 bases at J, leaving 7 bases unmatched. This CDR3 region has 15 residues. Germline lookup yields CDR1 LNHNV and CDR2 YYDKDF (reference sequence). This CDR3 reads CATSRPGGSNNEQFF. In DNA, the CDR3 is TGTGCCACCAGCAGGCCCGGGGGGTCCAACAATGAGCAGTTCTTC.